Following are 20 T cell receptor beta chains from one sample sequenced in a study of CD8 T cells in Susac syndrome. Reverse transcription of roughly 0.5 to 1 ug RNA used random hexamers. TCRdb reanalysed the immunoSEQ multiplex PCR reads using MiXCR and keeps one entry per CDR3 protein. The table shows about 120,000 distinct CDR3 sequences, with about 93% occurring only once. Sequencing used CD4+ T cells from PBMCs. The receptor source for this set is a human donor in good health.

This rearrangement joins TRBV5-1 to TRBJ2-7; maybe TRBD1 (6 bases). Germline CDR1 reads SGHRS; CDR2 reads YFSETQ. V lost 1 base to trimming and J lost 2 bases, with 13 bases between them. The CDR3 totals 15 residues. The DNA for the CDR3 is TGCGCCAGCAGCTTGATGGGGGCCTTCACCTACGAGCAGTACTTC. Protein product: CASSLMGAFTYEQYF. Variable domain in full (rest from reference TRBV5-1 and TRBJ2-7): KAGVTQTPRYLIKTRGQQVTLSCSPISGHRSVSWYQQTPGQGLQFLFEYFSETQRNKGNFPGRFSGRQFSNSRSEMNVSTLELGDSALYLCASSLMGAFTYEQYFGPGTRLTVT.

This chain joins TRBV3-1 and TRBJ2-1; D may be TRBD2 (6 bases). Per germline, CDR1 LGHDT and CDR2 YNNKEL (reference sequence). V lost 0 bases to trimming and J lost 0 bases, with 6 bases between them. The CDR3 is 15 residues long. The CDR3 DNA is TGTGCCAGCAGCCAAGACGGGAGCTCCTACAATGAGCAGTTCTTC. Its translation: CASSQDGSSYNEQFF.

This chain links TRBV20-1 with TRBJ2-7, with 10 bases identical to TRBD2. The CDR3 spans 13 residues. Germline V lookup: CDR1 DFQATT, CDR2 SNEGSKA (reference sequence). The V segment lost 6 bases and the J segment 3 bases; nucleotides outside the gene matches: 5. The CDR3 bases are TGCAGTGCGACACTAGCGGGGCTCTACGAGCAGTACTTC. Residues: CSATLAGLYEQYF.

The V gene is TRBV23-1, the J gene TRBJ2-7; weak D call: TRBD2 (6 bases). TRBV23-1 is filed as an ORF, its function uncertain. CDR3 length: 15 amino acids. Trimming removed 5 bases at V and 0 bases at J, with 14 bases between. In DNA, the CDR3 is TGCGCCAGCAGTTCAGGACTACCTGACTCCTACGAGCAGTACTTC. Its translation: CASSSGLPDSYEQYF.

This rearrangement joins TRBV13 to TRBJ2-7; the match to TRBD2 covers 10 bases. Per the germline V gene, CDR1 is PRHDT and CDR2 is FYEKMQ (reference sequence). The CDR3 spans 16 residues. The J segment lost 3 bases and the V segment lost 5 bases, leaving 10 bases of the junction unmatched. CDR3 DNA sequence: TGTGCCAGCAGCAAAATTCTAGCGGGAGCCCTCTACGAGCAGTACTTC. Its translation is CASSKILAGALYEQYF.

This chain connects TRBV18 to TRBJ2-7, with 9 positions matching TRBD2. The CDR3 spans 15 residues. Germline V CDR1 and CDR2: KGHSH, LQKENI. Trimming took 0 bases from V and 5 from J; bases not matched to a gene: 5. CDR3 sequence reads: CASSPPGSGSDEQYF. The CDR3 DNA reads TGTGCCAGCTCACCACCGGGTAGCGGGAGCGACGAGCAGTACTTC.

The V call is TRBV29-1, the J call TRBJ1-1; D may be TRBD1 (5 bases). Trimming left V 4 bases short and J 2 bases short, with 11 bases between. CDR1 SQVTM and CDR2 ANQGSEA come from the germline V gene. This CDR3 has 13 residues. CDR3 DNA sequence: TGCAGCGTTGCAGGGCAGCAAAACACTGAAGCTTTCTTT. Its translation: CSVAGQQNTEAFF.

The chain links TRBV20-1 to TRBJ1-1; a possible D gene is TRBD1 (5 bases). There are 12 residues in the CDR3. Trimming removed 5 bases at V and 2 bases at J, with 9 bases between. CDR1 is DFQATT and CDR2 is SNEGSKA in the germline V gene (reference sequence). In DNA form, the CDR3 reads TGCAGTGCTGTGGGGCCCAACACTGAAGCTTTCTTT. Translated, it gives CSAVGPNTEAFF.

This chain links TRBV20-1 with TRBJ2-1; possible D gene TRBD2, 6 bases. Germline assignment: CDR1 DFQATT and CDR2 SNEGSKA (reference sequence). CDR3 length: 13 residues. Trimming left V 0 bases short and J 7 bases short, with 10 bases between. CDR3 amino acids: CSARDLSGNEQFF. CDR3 DNA sequence: TGCAGTGCTAGAGATCTGAGCGGGAATGAGCAGTTCTTC.

The chain links TRBV19 to TRBJ2-6; 7 bases are a match to TRBD1. This CDR3 has 14 amino acids. The trim removed 7 bases at V and 3 bases at J, leaving 3 bases unmatched. Per the germline V gene, CDR1 is LNHDA and CDR2 is SQIVND (reference sequence). This CDR3 reads CASNRGSGANVLTF. The CDR3 DNA reads as TGTGCCAGTAACAGGGGCAGTGGGGCCAACGTCCTGACTTTC.

The genes are TRBV25-1 and TRBJ2-2, with TRBD2 identical over 9 bases. The CDR3 is 17 residues long. Germline V gene lookup returns CDR1 MGHDK and CDR2 SYGVNS. After removal of 4 bases from V and 0 bases from J, the junction contained 6 bases not matched to a gene. The CDR3 loop reads CASSGVSGGANTGELFF. The CDR3 bases are TGTGCCAGCAGTGGTGTTAGCGGGGGCGCGAACACCGGGGAGCTGTTTTTT.

The chain joins TRBV3-1 to TRBJ1-1; the D gene is possibly TRBD1 (5 bases). In germline, CDR1 is LGHDT, CDR2 YNNKEL (reference sequence). CDR3 size: 14 residues. Trimming pared 3 bases from V and 4 bases from J, leaving 12 bases between. The CDR3 region has the DNA TGTGCCAGCAGCCACCTAGGGGTTGGCACTGAAGCTTTCTTT. Translation: CASSHLGVGTEAFF.

This rearrangement joins TRBV20-1 to TRBJ1-5; 8 bases line up with TRBD1. CDR1 is DFQATT, CDR2 SNEGSKA, per germline (reference sequence). V trimming: 6 bases; J trimming: 0 bases; junction bases outside the gene matches: 7. The CDR3 is made up of 15 amino acids. This chain's CDR3 is CSASQTGVSNQPQHF. CDR3 in DNA: TGCAGTGCGAGCCAGACAGGGGTTAGCAATCAGCCCCAGCATTTT.

The chain recombines TRBV20-1 with TRBJ2-5; D is unresolved. From germline, CDR1 is DFQATT and CDR2 SNEGSKA (reference sequence). With 1 base removed from V and 4 bases from J, the gap between germline ends came to 4 bases. The CDR3 spans 11 residues. The CDR3: CSARVGETQYF. CDR3 DNA: TGCAGTGCTAGAGTGGGAGAGACCCAGTACTTC.

The V gene is TRBV23-1, the J gene TRBJ2-7; 11 bases match TRBD2. TRBV23-1 is treated as an ORF (open reading frame) with a function not yet certain. CDR3 length equals 16 residues. V lost 2 bases and J lost 5; bases outside the gene matches: 8. As DNA, the CDR3 is TGCGCCAGCAGTCAAGCGGTGGGGACTAGCGGCCACGAGCAGTACTTC. Amino acid sequence: CASSQAVGTSGHEQYF.

The genes are TRBV3-1 and TRBJ2-1; 13 positions agree with TRBD2. This CDR3 region has 19 residues. Losses at the gene ends were 0 bases for V and 2 bases for J; bases not matched to a gene: 7. CDR1 is LGHDT and CDR2 is YNNKEL in the germline V gene (reference sequence). The CDR3 DNA is TGTGCCAGCAGCCAAGACGGACTAGCGGGAGAGTCTACCTACAATGAGCAGTTCTTC. It yields the protein CASSQDGLAGESTYNEQFF.

The V gene is TRBV7-9, the J gene TRBJ2-3, with D unresolved. The CDR3 totals 15 residues. Per germline, CDR1 SEHNR and CDR2 FQNEAQ (reference sequence). V was shortened by 2 bases and J by 2 bases, with 11 bases between the two germline ends. CDR3 residues: CASSLRPLITDTQYF. CDR3 nucleotide sequence: TGTGCCAGCAGCTTAAGGCCCTTAATCACAGATACGCAGTATTTT.

CDR3 in amino acids: CSVGQGNEPQHF. In nucleotides, the CDR3 is TGCAGCGTTGGACAGGGGAACGAGCCCCAGCATTTT. The chain uses TRBV29-1 and TRBJ1-5, with TRBD1 matching 8 bases. The V segment lost 4 bases and the J segment 8 bases; nucleotides outside the gene matches: 4. This CDR3 is 12 amino acids long. Looked up from germline, CDR1 is SQVTM and CDR2 is ANQGSEA.

This rearrangement joins TRBV3-1 to TRBJ2-1; the D gene is possibly TRBD2 (7 bases). Germline V gene lookup returns CDR1 LGHDT and CDR2 YNNKEL (reference sequence). Trimming removed 8 bases from V and 9 bases from J, with 23 bases in between. The CDR3 has 15 amino acids. The CDR3 region is CASPEGEGVDSEQFF. CDR3 DNA: TGTGCCAGCCCCGAAGGGGAGGGGGTTGACAGTGAGCAGTTCTTC.

The chain employs TRBV27 and TRBJ2-3; possibly TRBD1 or TRBD2 for D (5 bases each). From germline, CDR1 is MNHEY and CDR2 SMNVEV (reference sequence). The V end lost 0 bases, the J end lost 0 bases, and 13 bases lay between the germline ends. The CDR3 has 17 amino acids. This chain's CDR3 is CASSLSAGDLSTDTQYF. CDR3 bases: TGTGCCAGCAGTTTATCGGCCGGGGACCTTAGCACAGATACGCAGTATTTT.